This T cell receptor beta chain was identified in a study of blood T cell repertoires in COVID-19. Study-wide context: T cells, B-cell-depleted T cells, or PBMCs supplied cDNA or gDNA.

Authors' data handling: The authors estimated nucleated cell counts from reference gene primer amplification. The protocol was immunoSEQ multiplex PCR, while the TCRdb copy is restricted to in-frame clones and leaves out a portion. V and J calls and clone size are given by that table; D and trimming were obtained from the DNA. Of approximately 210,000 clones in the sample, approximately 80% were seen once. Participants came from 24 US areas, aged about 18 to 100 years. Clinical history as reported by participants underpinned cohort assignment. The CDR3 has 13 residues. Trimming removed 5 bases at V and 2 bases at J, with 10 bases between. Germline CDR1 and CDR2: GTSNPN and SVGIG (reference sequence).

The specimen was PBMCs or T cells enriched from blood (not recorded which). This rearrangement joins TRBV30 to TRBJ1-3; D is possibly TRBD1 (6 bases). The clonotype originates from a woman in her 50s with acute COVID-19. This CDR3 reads CAWAGDAGNTIYF. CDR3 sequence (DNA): TGTGCCTGGGCAGGGGACGCTGGAAACACCATATATTTT.